This T cell receptor (beta chain) was recorded in a study of blood T cells in healthy people across ages. Study results and limitations: The study could not conclusively compare naive and antigen-experienced cells, given its unsorted PBMCs. Estimates based on one million T cells were treated as lower bounds. Relative to aged donors, long-lived donors carried more naive CD4+ cells and displayed higher diversity.

PCR was performed a second time for about 7 to 11 cycles using a sample-barcoded 5' primer and a J-beta primer mix. Via MiXCR, TCRdb re-called the 5' RACE reads, giving one row per CDR3 protein. In the table there are approximately 1.5 million distinct CDR3 sequences, approximately 32% of which are singletons. This CDR3 has 14 residues. Germline V gene sequence: CDR1 SGHTA, CDR2 FQGNSA. Trimming removed 1 base at V and 7 bases at J, with 8 bases between. Aged roughly 6 to 90, donors were systemically healthy Caucasians from Russia. This clonotype occurred a few times. Antigen: not known. This chain uses TRBV7-2 with TRBJ1-6; D gene ambiguous. Source material: blood. This receptor was obtained from a woman between 25 and 40 years old in good health. In DNA, the CDR3 is TGTGCCAGCAGCTTAGATGTGGGGAATTCACCCCTCCACTTT. It encodes CASSLDVGNSPLHF.